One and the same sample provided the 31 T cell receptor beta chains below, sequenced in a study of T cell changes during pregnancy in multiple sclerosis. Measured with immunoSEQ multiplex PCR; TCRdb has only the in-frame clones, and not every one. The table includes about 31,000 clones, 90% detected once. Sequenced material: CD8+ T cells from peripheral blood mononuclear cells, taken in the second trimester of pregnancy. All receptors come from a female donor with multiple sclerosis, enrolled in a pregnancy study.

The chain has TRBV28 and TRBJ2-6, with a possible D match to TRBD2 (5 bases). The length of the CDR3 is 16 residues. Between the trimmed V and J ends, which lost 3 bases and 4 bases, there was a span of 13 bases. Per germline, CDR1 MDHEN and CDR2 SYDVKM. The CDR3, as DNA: TGTGCCAGCAGTTTCGCAGGAGGAGGAGGGGCCAACGTCCTGACTTTC. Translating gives CASSFAGGGGANVLTF.

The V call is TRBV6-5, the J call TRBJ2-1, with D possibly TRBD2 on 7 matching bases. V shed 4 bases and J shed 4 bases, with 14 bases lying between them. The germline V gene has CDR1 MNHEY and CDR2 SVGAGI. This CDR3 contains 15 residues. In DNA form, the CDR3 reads TGTGCCAGCAGTTTGGGGGAGGGGGGTTACAATGAGCAGTTCTTC. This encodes CASSLGEGGYNEQFF.

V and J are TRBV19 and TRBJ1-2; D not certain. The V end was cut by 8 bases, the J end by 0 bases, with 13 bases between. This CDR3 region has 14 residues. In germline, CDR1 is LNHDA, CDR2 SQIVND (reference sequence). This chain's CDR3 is CASSPAGANYGYTF. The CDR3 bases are TGTGCCAGTTCCCCCGCCGGGGCTAACTATGGCTACACCTTC.

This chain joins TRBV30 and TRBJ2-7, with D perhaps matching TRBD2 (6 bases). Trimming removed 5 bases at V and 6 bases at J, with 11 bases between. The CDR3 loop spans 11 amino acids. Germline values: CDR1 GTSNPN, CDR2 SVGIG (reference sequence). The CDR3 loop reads CAWGRESEQYF. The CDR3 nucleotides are TGTGCCTGGGGCCGGGAGAGCGAGCAGTACTTC. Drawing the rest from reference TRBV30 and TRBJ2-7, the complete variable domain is SQTIHQWPATLVQPVGSPLSLECTVEGTSNPNLYWYRQAAGRGLQLLFYSVGIGQISSEVPQNLSASRPQDRQFILSSKKLLLSDSGFYLCAWGRESEQYFGPGTRLTVT.

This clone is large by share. CDR3 region: CASSKTSASGELFF. The CDR3, as DNA: TGTGCCAGCAGCAAGACTAGCGCGAGCGGGGAGCTGTTTTTT. The chain couples TRBV28 to TRBJ2-2; 8 bases are a match to TRBD2. J gave up 7 bases and V 6 bases, and 7 bases lay outside the gene matches. This CDR3 region has 14 residues. Germline V gene lookup returns CDR1 MDHEN and CDR2 SYDVKM.

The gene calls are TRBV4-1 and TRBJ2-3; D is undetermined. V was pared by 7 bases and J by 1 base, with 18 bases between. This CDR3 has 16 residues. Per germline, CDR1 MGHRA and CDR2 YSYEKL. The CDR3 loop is CASNPALESRTDTQYF. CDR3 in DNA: TGCGCCAGCAACCCCGCCTTAGAATCCCGCACAGATACGCAGTATTTT.

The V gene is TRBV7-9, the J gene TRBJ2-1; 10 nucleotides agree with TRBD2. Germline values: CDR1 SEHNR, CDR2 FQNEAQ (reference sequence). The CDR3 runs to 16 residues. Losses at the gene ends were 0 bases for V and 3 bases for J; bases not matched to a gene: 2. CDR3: CASSLALAGIYNEQFF. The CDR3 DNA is TGTGCCAGCAGCTTAGCACTAGCGGGAATCTACAATGAGCAGTTCTTC. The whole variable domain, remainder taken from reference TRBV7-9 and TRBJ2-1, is DTGVSQNPRHKITKRGQNVTFRCDPISEHNRLYWYRQTLGQGPEFLTYFQNEAQLEKSRLLSDRFSAERPKGSFSTLEIQRTEQGDSAMYLCASSLALAGIYNEQFFGPGTRLTVL.

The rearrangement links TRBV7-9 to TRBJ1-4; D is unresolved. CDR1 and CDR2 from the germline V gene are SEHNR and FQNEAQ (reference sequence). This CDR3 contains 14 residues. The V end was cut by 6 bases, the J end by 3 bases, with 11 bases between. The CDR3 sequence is CASSGGASNEKLFF. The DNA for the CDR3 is TGTGCCAGCAGTGGAGGAGCCTCTAATGAAAAACTGTTTTTT.

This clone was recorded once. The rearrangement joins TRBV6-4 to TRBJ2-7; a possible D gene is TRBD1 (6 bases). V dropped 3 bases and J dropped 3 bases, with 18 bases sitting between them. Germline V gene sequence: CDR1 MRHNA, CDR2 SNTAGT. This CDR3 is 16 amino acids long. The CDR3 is CASSDRVGQKFYEQYF. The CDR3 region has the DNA TGTGCCAGCAGTGATAGGGTAGGACAGAAGTTCTACGAGCAGTACTTC.

The CDR3 nucleotides are TGTGCCAGCAGTGCGTTTGCCGGGACAGGGGGTTCGGGAGAGCAGTACTTC. It specifies CASSAFAGTGGSGEQYF. This rearrangement joins TRBV2 to TRBJ2-7, with 11 bases lining up with TRBD1. Per germline, CDR1 SNHLY and CDR2 FYNNEI. The length of the CDR3 is 17 residues. The junction had 15 bases not matched to a gene; V was cut back by 4 bases and J by 7 bases.

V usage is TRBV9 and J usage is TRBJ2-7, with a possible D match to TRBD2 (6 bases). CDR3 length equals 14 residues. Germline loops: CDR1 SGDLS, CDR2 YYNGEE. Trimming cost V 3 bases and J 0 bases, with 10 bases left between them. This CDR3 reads CASSAGGSSYEQYF. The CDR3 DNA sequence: TGTGCCAGCAGCGCCGGGGGTAGCTCCTACGAGCAGTACTTC.

The CDR3 DNA follows: TGTGCCAGCAGTTTAGGGACAGGGTCCTATGACGAGCAGTACTTC. Protein sequence: CASSLGTGSYDEQYF. The V call is TRBV27, the J call TRBJ2-7; 9 nucleotides line up with TRBD1. The J segment lost 5 bases and the V segment lost 2 bases, leaving 7 bases of the junction unmatched. Per germline, CDR1 MNHEY and CDR2 SMNVEV (reference sequence). CDR3 length: 15 residues.

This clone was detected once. CDR3 sequence reads: CSAARERKNLKNTEAFF. DNA for the CDR3: TGCAGCGCCGCTCGGGAGCGGAAAAATCTCAAGAACACTGAAGCTTTCTTT. V and J are TRBV29-1 and TRBJ1-1; the D is unclear. The V end was cut by 7 bases, the J end by 1 base, with 25 bases between. The CDR3 runs to 17 residues. The germline V gene encodes CDR1 SQVTM and CDR2 ANQGSEA.

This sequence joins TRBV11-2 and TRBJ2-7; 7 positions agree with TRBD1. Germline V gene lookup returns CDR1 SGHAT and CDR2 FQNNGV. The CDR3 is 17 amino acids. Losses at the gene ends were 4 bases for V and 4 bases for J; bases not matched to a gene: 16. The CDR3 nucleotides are TGTGCCAGCAGCTCAGTAGATTTCCGACAGGGCTGGTACGAGCAGTACTTC. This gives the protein CASSSVDFRQGWYEQYF.

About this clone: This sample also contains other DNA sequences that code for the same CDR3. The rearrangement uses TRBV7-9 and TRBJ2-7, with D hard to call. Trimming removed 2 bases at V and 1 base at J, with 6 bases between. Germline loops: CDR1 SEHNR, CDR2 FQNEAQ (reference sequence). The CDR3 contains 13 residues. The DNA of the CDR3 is TGTGCCAGCAGCTTAAGCGAATCCTACGAGCAGTACTTC. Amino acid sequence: CASSLSESYEQYF.

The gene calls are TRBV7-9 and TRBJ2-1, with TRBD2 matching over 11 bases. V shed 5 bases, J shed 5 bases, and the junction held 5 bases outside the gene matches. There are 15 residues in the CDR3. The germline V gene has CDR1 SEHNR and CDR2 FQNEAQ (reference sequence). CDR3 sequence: CASSTRLAGNNEQFF. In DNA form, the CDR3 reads TGTGCCAGCAGCACCCGACTAGCGGGGAACAATGAGCAGTTCTTC.

The CDR3 spells CAISSGRENQPQHF. The CDR3 bases are TGTGCCATCAGCAGTGGGAGGGAGAATCAGCCCCAGCATTTT. The chain carries TRBV10-3 and TRBJ1-5, with D hard to call. Trimming cost V 6 bases and J 4 bases, with 13 bases left between them. This CDR3 region has 14 residues. Per germline, CDR1 ENHRY and CDR2 SYGVKD.

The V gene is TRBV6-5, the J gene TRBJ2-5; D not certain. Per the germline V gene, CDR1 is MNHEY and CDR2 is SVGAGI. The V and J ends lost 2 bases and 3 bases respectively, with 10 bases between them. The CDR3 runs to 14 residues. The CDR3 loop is CASSYVRQEETQYF. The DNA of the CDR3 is TGTGCCAGCAGTTACGTACGGCAGGAAGAGACCCAGTACTTC.

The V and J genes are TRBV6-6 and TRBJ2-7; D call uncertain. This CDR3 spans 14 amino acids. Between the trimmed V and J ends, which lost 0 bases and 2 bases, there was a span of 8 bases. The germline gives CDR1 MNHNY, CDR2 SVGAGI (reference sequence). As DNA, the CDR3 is TGTGCCAGCAGTTACTCCGCTATTGCCTACGAGCAGTACTTC. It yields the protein CASSYSAIAYEQYF.

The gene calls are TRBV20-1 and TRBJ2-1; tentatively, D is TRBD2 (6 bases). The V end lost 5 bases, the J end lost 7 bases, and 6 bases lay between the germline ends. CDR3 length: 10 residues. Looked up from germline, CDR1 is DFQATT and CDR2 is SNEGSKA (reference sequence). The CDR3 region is CSAGTNEQFF. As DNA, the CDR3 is TGCAGTGCTGGGACTAATGAGCAGTTCTTC.

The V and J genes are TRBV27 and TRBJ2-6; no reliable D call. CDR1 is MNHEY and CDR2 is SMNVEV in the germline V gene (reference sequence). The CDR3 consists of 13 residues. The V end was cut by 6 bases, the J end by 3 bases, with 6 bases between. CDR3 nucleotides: TGTGCCAGCAGCCCTCTTGGGGCCAACGTCCTGACTTTC. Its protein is CASSPLGANVLTF.

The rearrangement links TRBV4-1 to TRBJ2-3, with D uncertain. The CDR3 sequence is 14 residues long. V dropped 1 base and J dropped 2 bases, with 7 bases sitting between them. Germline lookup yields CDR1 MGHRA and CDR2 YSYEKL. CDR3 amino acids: CASSQVDPTDTQYF. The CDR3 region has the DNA TGCGCCAGCAGCCAAGTAGATCCCACAGATACGCAGTATTTT.

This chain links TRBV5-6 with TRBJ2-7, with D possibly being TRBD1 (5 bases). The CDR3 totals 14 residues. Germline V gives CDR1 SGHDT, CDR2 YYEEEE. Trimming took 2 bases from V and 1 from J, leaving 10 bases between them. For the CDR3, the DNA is TGTGCCAGCAGCTTAGGCGGACAATCCTACGAGCAGTACTTC. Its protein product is CASSLGGQSYEQYF.

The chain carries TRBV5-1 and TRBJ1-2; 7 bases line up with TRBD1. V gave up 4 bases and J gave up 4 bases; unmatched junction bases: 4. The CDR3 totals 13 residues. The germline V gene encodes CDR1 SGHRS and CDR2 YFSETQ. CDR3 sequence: CASSLTGTYGYTF. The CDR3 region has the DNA TGCGCCAGCAGCCTGACAGGGACCTATGGCTACACCTTC.

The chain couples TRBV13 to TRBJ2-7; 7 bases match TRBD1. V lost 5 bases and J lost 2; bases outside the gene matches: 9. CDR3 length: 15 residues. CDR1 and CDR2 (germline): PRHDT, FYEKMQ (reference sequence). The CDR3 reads CASSPTGFSTYEQYF. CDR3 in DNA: TGTGCCAGCAGCCCGACAGGGTTCTCTACCTACGAGCAGTACTTC.

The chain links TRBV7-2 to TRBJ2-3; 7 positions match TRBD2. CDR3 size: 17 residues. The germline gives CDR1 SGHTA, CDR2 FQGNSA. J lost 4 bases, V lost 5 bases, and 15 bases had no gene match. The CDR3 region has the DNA TGTGCCAGCAGCCCTGAGGCTAGCGGCTTCCCTTCAGATACGCAGTATTTT. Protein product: CASSPEASGFPSDTQYF. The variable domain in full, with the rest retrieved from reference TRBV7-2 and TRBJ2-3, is GAGVSQSPSNKVTEKGKDVELRCDPISGHTALYWYRQSLGQGLEFLIYFQGNSAPDKSGLPSDRFSAERTGGSVSTLTIQRTQQEDSAVYLCASSPEASGFPSDTQYFGPGTRLTVL.

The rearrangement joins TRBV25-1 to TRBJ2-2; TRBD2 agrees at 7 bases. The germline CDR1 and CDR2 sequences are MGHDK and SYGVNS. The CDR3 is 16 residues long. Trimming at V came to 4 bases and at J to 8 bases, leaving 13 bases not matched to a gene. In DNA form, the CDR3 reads TGTGCCAGCAGTGGGGTTACCGAGCGGGAAACAGGGGAGCTGTTTTTT. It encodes CASSGVTERETGELFF. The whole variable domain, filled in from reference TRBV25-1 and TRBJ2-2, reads EADIYQTPRYLVIGTGKKITLECSQTMGHDKMYWYQQDPGMELHLIHYSYGVNSTEKGDLSSESTVSRIRTEHFPLTLESARPSHTSQYLCASSGVTERETGELFFGEGSRLTVL.

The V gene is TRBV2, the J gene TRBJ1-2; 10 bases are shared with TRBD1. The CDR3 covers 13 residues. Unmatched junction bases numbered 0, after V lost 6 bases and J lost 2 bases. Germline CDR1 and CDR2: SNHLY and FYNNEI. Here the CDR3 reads CASRDRGNYGYTF. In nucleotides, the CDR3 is TGTGCCAGCAGGGACAGGGGGAACTATGGCTACACCTTC. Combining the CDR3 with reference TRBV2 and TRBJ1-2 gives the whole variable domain EPEVTQTPSHQVTQMGQEVILRCVPISNHLYFYWYRQILGQKVEFLVSFYNNEISEKSEIFDDQFSVERPDGSNFTLKIRSTKLEDSAMYFCASRDRGNYGYTFGSGTRLTVV.

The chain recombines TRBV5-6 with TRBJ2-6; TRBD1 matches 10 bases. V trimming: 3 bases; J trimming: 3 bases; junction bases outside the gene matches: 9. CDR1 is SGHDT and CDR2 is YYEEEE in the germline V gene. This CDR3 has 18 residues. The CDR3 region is CASSWFRDRGGGANVLTF. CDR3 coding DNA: TGTGCCAGCAGCTGGTTTCGGGACAGGGGCGGTGGGGCCAACGTCCTGACTTTC. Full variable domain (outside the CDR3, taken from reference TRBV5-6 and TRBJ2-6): DAGVTQSPTHLIKTRGQQVTLRCSPKSGHDTVSWYQQALGQGPQFIFQYYEEEERQRGNFPDRFSGHQFPNYSSELNVNALLLGDSALYLCASSWFRDRGGGANVLTFGAGSRLTVL.

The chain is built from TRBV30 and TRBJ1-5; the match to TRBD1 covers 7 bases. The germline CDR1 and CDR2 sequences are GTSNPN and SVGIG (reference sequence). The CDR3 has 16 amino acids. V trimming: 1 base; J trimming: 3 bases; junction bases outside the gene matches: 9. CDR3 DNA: TGTGCCTGGAGTGGGGACAGAGTAACGATCAATCAGCCCCAGCATTTT. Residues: CAWSGDRVTINQPQHF.

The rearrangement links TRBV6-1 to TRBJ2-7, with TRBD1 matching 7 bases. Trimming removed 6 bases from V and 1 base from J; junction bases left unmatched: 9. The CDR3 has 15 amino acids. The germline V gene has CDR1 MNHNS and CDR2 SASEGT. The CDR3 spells CASRPRDSASYEQYF. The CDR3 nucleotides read TGTGCCAGCAGGCCACGGGACAGTGCGTCCTACGAGCAGTACTTC.